Listed below are T cell receptor beta chains from one sample, sequenced in a study of siplizumab effects on memory and regulatory T cells. No cognate antigen is known for these TCRs. Assay: immunoSEQ multiplex PCR; the TCRdb copy retains only in-frame clones and omits some. The sample contains almost 15,000 clones, less than 55% of which appear only once. Sequencing input: CFSE-low (dividing) CD4+ T cells sorted from an allogeneic mixed lymphocyte reaction. The receptor set was obtained from a human donor in good health; the cells came from an allogeneic mixed lymphocyte reaction. Some clones in this sample may be carry-over from other donors' samples. CDR3s include the opening cysteine and the closing phenylalanine or tryptophan. The D gene is left open where the match is weak. Clone size is shown for a subset of rows, as once, few, many or a class of expanded clone.

CDR3: CASSLAAVSDTQYF
DNA: TGTGCCAGCAGCTTGGCCGCAGTATCAGATACGCAGTATTTT
D: NA
J: TRBJ2-3
size: NA
V: TRBV5-6

CDR3: CASSLTPGTYYSGNTIYF
DNA: TGTGCCAGCAGCTTAACCCCCGGGACCTATTACTCTGGAAACACCATATATTTT
D: NA
J: TRBJ1-3
size: NA
V: TRBV13

CDR3: CASSSTSGGYNEQFF
DNA: TGTGCCAGCAGCTCTACTAGCGGGGGATACAATGAGCAGTTCTTC
D: TRBD2
J: TRBJ2-1
size: medium-sized
V: TRBV11-3

CDR3: CASSLGQGGGSNEKLFF
DNA: TGTGCCAGCAGCTTAGGACAGGGGGGCGGGTCTAATGAAAAACTGTTTTTT
D: TRBD1
J: TRBJ1-4
size: NA
V: TRBV7-2

CDR3: CASSFRTAREGKLFF
DNA: TGTGCCAGTAGTTTCCGCACGGCCCGGGAAGGAAAACTGTTTTTT
D: NA
J: TRBJ1-4
size: few
V: TRBV19

CDR3: CASRPSGAGEKLFF
DNA: TGTGCCAGCAGACCCTCCGGGGCTGGTGAAAAACTGTTTTTT
D: NA
J: TRBJ1-4
size: NA
V: TRBV27

CDR3: CASTRQGDNQPQHF
DNA: TGTGCCAGCACAAGGCAGGGGGACAATCAGCCCCAGCATTTT
D: TRBD1
J: TRBJ1-5
size: NA
V: TRBV6-6

CDR3: CASSLDRGSGNTIYF
DNA: TGTGCCAGCAGCTTGGACCGGGGCTCTGGAAACACCATATATTTT
D: NA
J: TRBJ1-3
size: few
V: TRBV5-4

CDR3: CASSLGLDNEQFF
DNA: TGTGCCAGCAGCCTGGGACTAGACAATGAGCAGTTCTTC
D: TRBD2
J: TRBJ2-1
size: NA
V: TRBV11-2

CDR3: CASSAYRARGEKLFF
DNA: TGTGCCAGCAGTGCGTACAGGGCGCGGGGTGAAAAACTGTTTTTT
D: NA
J: TRBJ1-4
size: few
V: TRBV6-1

CDR3: CASNTPVGGYGYTF
DNA: TGTGCCAGCAATACCCCGGTCGGAGGTTATGGCTACACCTTC
D: NA
J: TRBJ1-2
size: NA
V: TRBV6-6

CDR3: CASSQDLFWTSDPSTDTQYF
DNA: TGCGCCAGCAGCCAAGATTTGTTTTGGACTTCTGATCCTAGCACAGATACGCAGTATTTT
D: NA
J: TRBJ2-3
size: NA
V: TRBV4-1

CDR3: CASWRRGMNEQFF
DNA: TGCGCCAGCTGGAGACGGGGGATGAATGAGCAGTTCTTC
D: NA
J: TRBJ2-1
size: NA
V: TRBV5-1

CDR3: CASSYSGFRGELFF
DNA: TGTGCCAGCAGTTACTCGGGCTTCAGGGGGGAGCTGTTTTTT
D: NA
J: TRBJ2-2
size: NA
V: TRBV10-3

CDR3: CASSTGQGGFYEQFF
DNA: TGTGCCAGCAGCACGGGACAGGGTGGCTTCTATGAGCAGTTCTTC
D: TRBD1
J: TRBJ2-1
size: NA
V: TRBV7-2

CDR3: CASSVGFGELFF
DNA: TGTGCCAGCAGCGTAGGCTTCGGGGAGCTGTTTTTT
D: NA
J: TRBJ2-2
size: medium-sized
V: TRBV9

CDR3: CASSLGWGRTEAFF
DNA: TGTGCCAGCAGCTTAGGATGGGGGCGGACTGAAGCTTTCTTT
D: NA
J: TRBJ1-1
size: NA
V: TRBV7-9

CDR3: CASSFSWEETQYF
DNA: TGTGCCAGCAGTTTTTCCTGGGAAGAGACCCAGTACTTC
D: NA
J: TRBJ2-5
size: NA
V: TRBV6-6

CDR3: CASKTDRYEQYF
DNA: TGTGCCAGCAAGACCGACCGCTACGAGCAGTACTTC
D: NA
J: TRBJ2-7
size: NA
V: TRBV6-1

CDR3: CASRFGGLTGELFF
DNA: TGTGCCAGCCGGTTTGGGGGGCTGACCGGGGAGCTGTTTTTT
D: NA
J: TRBJ2-2
size: medium-sized
V: TRBV6-5

CDR3: CASSPWTQEQYF
DNA: TGTGCCAGCAGCCCTTGGACTCAGGAGCAGTACTTC
D: NA
J: TRBJ2-7
size: medium-sized
V: TRBV11-1

CDR3: CASSLLLRTDTQYF
DNA: TGTGCCAGCAGTTTATTACTACGCACAGATACGCAGTATTTT
D: NA
J: TRBJ2-3
size: few
V: TRBV28

CDR3: CASNKGGHLNTEAFF
DNA: TGTGCCAGCAACAAGGGGGGCCACTTGAACACTGAAGCTTTCTTT
D: NA
J: TRBJ1-1
size: NA
V: TRBV11-1

CDR3: CASSPGGSGATDTQYF
DNA: TGTGCCAGCTCACCAGGGGGTAGCGGGGCCACAGATACGCAGTATTTT
D: TRBD2
J: TRBJ2-3
size: few
V: TRBV18

CDR3: CASSPPGRTSGREQYF
DNA: TGTGCCAGCTCACCCCCTGGCAGGACTAGCGGGCGCGAGCAGTACTTC
D: TRBD2
J: TRBJ2-7
size: few
V: TRBV18

CDR3: CASSPPGIIDYGYTF
DNA: TGTGCCAGCTCACCACCGGGGATTATAGACTATGGCTACACCTTC
D: NA
J: TRBJ1-2
size: NA
V: TRBV18

CDR3: CAWSLNPRTSGFYNEQFF
DNA: TGTGCCTGGAGCCTTAACCCGAGGACTAGCGGGTTTTACAATGAGCAGTTCTTC
D: TRBD2
J: TRBJ2-1
size: few
V: TRBV30

CDR3: CAISERLAGSYEQYF
DNA: TGTGCCATCAGTGAACGTCTAGCGGGCTCCTACGAGCAGTACTTC
D: TRBD2
J: TRBJ2-7
size: NA
V: TRBV10-3